This TCR beta chain was sequenced in a study of shared clonotypes between healthy human individuals (dated by TCRdb to 2020 to 2021). For the wider study: Two women and a few men aged 18 to 49 years were included in the cohort. To increase sequencing depth and limit assay-specific biases, TCR repertoire library preparation and sequencing were carried out by different laboratories using diverse techniques. Each donor's leukapheresis produced roughly between about 0.85 and 10 billion PBMCs. The study deeply sequenced blood TCR repertoires of several healthy adults to estimate repertoire size and the extent of clonotype sharing between individuals. For each donor, three plates each were used for CD4 naive and CD4 memory, two plates were used for CD8 naive, and one plate was used for CD8 memory. The research as a whole found: Because the study included only a small number of donors, the genetic and exposure-history diversity represented was limited. Higher generation probabilities were observed for clonotypes shared by all four sorted-subset donors than for non-shared clonotypes. Rarefaction of sorted-subset datasets indicated incomplete sequencing despite the large sequencing depth. Sampling was limited to blood, and TCR repertoires in tissue likely differ from TCR repertoires in blood. Pairwise subsampling led to the expectation that sequencing depth would affect the degree of clonotype sharing among donors. Roughly 5% of naive CD4, around 3.5% of naive CD8, 2.3% of memory CD4, and around 0.4% of memory CD8 clonotypes were shared across several donors. Estimated clonotype richness was generally larger for naive than for memory subsets.

Using the deep immunoSEQ assay, TCR CDR3 regions were amplified from genomic DNA by multiplex PCR. Extracted genomic DNA from each cell subset was spread evenly across all wells of several immunoSEQ 96-well plates, with each plate serving as a replicate. For sorted subsets, each replicate PCR was loaded with about 0.2 ug genomic DNA, equivalent to 30,000 or so T cell genomes. Purified libraries were quantified with a Qubit 3.0 fluorometer, sized on a Bioanalyzer 2100, and re-quantified with the KAPA Library Quantification kit. A separate single-read 150-cycle Illumina NextSeq 550 flow cell was used to sequence each immunoSEQ 96-well plate. The paper's processing steps were these. The immunoSEQ output contained only junctional sequences without quality scores, so filtering could not match that applied to full-length reads. Sequences were annotated with PyIR, a Python wrapper for IgBLAST v1.9, and V/J genes and CDR3 were assigned using IMGT germline references. Reads were removed for weak V/J assignments (E-value above 1e-6), missing CDR3, stop codons, out-of-frame junctions, or ambiguous translated residues. V3J clonotypes were defined as sequences sharing the same inferred V gene, J gene, and CDR3 amino acid sequence. To compute the percentage overlap between repertoires, the number of shared unique clonotypes was divided by the size of the smaller repertoire. Richness of each repertoire was evaluated using RTK rarefaction, the Chao1 estimator, and Recon v2.1 estimates of unobserved clonotypes. For all TCRbeta clonotypes obtained by the gDNA method from a few donors, generation probabilities were computed with OLGA. The immuneACCESS repertoire file appears here via TCRdb, limited to in-frame rearrangements. These files lack a portion of the clones; in checked studies, under half of the deficit traces to unresolved V genes, and the cause of the others is not known. The DNA gave D and trimming, while V, J and clone size come from that table. This sample has about 2.4 million clones in its table, and roughly 93% of those were observed once. Of the sample, approximately 0.35% is held by the ten largest clones.

On this clone itself: Its antigen specificity is not known. No base-level quality is on record; no much larger clone is a single base apart.

The CDR3, cysteine through phenylalanine, is 14 amino acids long. Just CDR3 DNA is preserved here, 42 bases in frame from base 1. The V and J ends are trimmed by 0 bases and 6 bases, leaving 11 bases between them. Per the germline V gene, MNHEY is the CDR1 and SVGAGI is the CDR2. The donors were healthy, HIV-negative adults with no recently reported acute infections or vaccinations. All donors were Caucasian adults living in Nashville, Tennessee, USA. CD4+ T cells were enriched by magnetic negative selection; naive cells were then positively selected on CD45RA, and the negative fraction formed the memory subset. Blood was obtained by leukapheresis, after which PBMCs were separated by Ficoll-Histopaque density gradient centrifugation and cryopreserved in liquid nitrogen vapor phase. Analytical flow cytometry was used to check the purity and quantity of every magnetically sorted T cell population. Genomic DNA was isolated from each sorted fraction and quantified by UV absorbance on a Nanodrop 2000c.

This TCR was sampled from a man younger than 30 in good health. Some clones in this sample may be carry-over from other donors' samples. The sequence joins TRBV6-5 to TRBJ1-1, with a weak D call of TRBD1 (6 bases match). The specimen was naive CD4+ T cells from PBMCs. The cell subset or site tag for this specimen amounts to: CD45RA+ positively selected. The CDR3 in this case is CASSYSRGASEAFF. The nucleotides are TGTGCCAGCAGTTACTCGCGGGGGGCCTCTGAAGCTTTCTTT.